The next 22 T cell receptor beta chains were all read from a single sample in a study of OX40 agonist ivuxolimab in advanced cancers. Only in-frame clones appear in the TCRdb table, and some are missing; sequencing was by immunoSEQ multiplex PCR. In the table there are 60,000 or so clones, about 91% of which are singletons. The sequencing used CD4+ or CD8+ T cells sorted from blood, collected in a trial of the OX40 agonist ivuxolimab. All receptors come from an adult with an advanced solid tumor such as melanoma, head and neck, liver or kidney cancer.

The rearrangement joins TRBV7-2 to TRBJ2-1, with no clear D. The CDR3 covers 13 residues. The germline V and J ends were trimmed by 0 bases and 8 bases, with 8 bases remaining between them. Germline V lookup: CDR1 SGHTA, CDR2 FQGNSA. The CDR3 loop reads CASSLARAYEQFF. The CDR3 DNA is TGTGCCAGCAGCTTAGCAAGGGCATATGAGCAGTTCTTC.

The gene calls are TRBV10-3 and TRBJ1-4; TRBD1 matches 9 bases. Germline V gene sequence: CDR1 ENHRY, CDR2 SYGVKD. V was clipped by 3 bases and J by 7 bases; unmatched bases: 9. The CDR3 loop spans 16 amino acids. The CDR3 region has the DNA TGTGCCATCAGTGACGTACCGGGACAGGGATTTGAAAAACTGTTTTTT. Translated: CAISDVPGQGFEKLFF.

The CDR3 reads CASSDEASGGIFYNEQFF. The CDR3 nucleotides read TGTGCCAGCAGCGACGAGGCTAGCGGGGGGATTTTTTACAATGAGCAGTTCTTC. The chain recombines TRBV11-2 with TRBJ2-1, with 11 bases that match TRBD2. The germline V gene encodes CDR1 SGHAT and CDR2 FQNNGV. The CDR3 extends over 18 amino acids. Trimming cost V 5 bases and J 4 bases; bases outside gene matches: 13. Complete variable domain (other parts from reference TRBV11-2 and TRBJ2-1): EAGVAQSPRYKIIEKRQSVAFWCNPISGHATLYWYQQILGQGPKLLIQFQNNGVVDDSQLPKDRFSAERLKGVDSTLKIQPAKLEDSAVYLCASSDEASGGIFYNEQFFGPGTRLTVL.

This clone came up once. Written as DNA, the CDR3 is TGCGCCAGCGGGAGGGGCAGAGGGACGCAGTATTTT. This gives the protein CASGRGRGTQYF. The V and J genes are TRBV4-1 and TRBJ2-3; 7 nucleotides match TRBD2. With 8 bases clipped from V and 9 bases from J, the junction kept 8 bases outside the gene matches. This CDR3 is 12 amino acids long. Germline CDR1 is MGHRA and CDR2 is YSYEKL.

This CDR3 reads CASSSYLREMNTEAFF. The CDR3 coding sequence is TGTGCCAGTAGTTCGTACCTCAGGGAGATGAACACTGAAGCTTTCTTT. The rearrangement joins TRBV19 to TRBJ1-1; TRBD1 is a possible D gene (5 bases). V was clipped by 5 bases and J by 0 bases, with 16 bases between them. Germline lookup yields CDR1 LNHDA and CDR2 SQIVND (reference sequence). The CDR3 totals 16 residues. Using reference TRBV19 and TRBJ1-1 for the parts outside the CDR3, the full variable domain is DGGITQSPKYLFRKEGQNVTLSCEQNLNHDAMYWYRQDPGQGLRLIYYSQIVNDFQKGDIAEGYSVSREKKESFPLTVTSAQKNPTAFYLCASSSYLREMNTEAFFGQGTRLTVV.

The chain couples TRBV28 to TRBJ1-5; D is possibly TRBD1 (6 bases). CDR3 size: 18 residues. Germline V gene sequence: CDR1 MDHEN, CDR2 SYDVKM. The V gene lost 10 bases and the J gene lost 0 bases, with 25 bases spanning the gap. CDR3 DNA: TGTGCCACCTCCGCAGGGGACCAAACCTTGTATAGCAATCAGCCCCAGCATTTT. Translated, it gives CATSAGDQTLYSNQPQHF.

The rearrangement uses TRBV5-5 and TRBJ2-7; D unresolved. This CDR3 is built from 12 residues. The germline gives CDR1 SGHKS, CDR2 YYEKEE (reference sequence). V lost 3 bases and J lost 3, with 7 bases in between. The CDR3 protein is CASSSERYEQYF. The CDR3 DNA reads TGTGCCAGCAGCTCGGAACGCTACGAGCAGTACTTC.

V usage is TRBV27 and J usage is TRBJ1-4, with D unclear. Germline values: CDR1 MNHEY, CDR2 SMNVEV (reference sequence). There are 14 residues in the CDR3. V dropped 5 bases and J dropped 14 bases, with 21 bases sitting between them. CDR3 in amino acids: CASSPNRLDFKLFF. The CDR3 DNA follows: TGTGCCAGCAGTCCTAACCGTCTGGATTTCAAGCTGTTTTTT.

The rearrangement uses TRBV9 and TRBJ2-5; D remains ambiguous. Deletions cut 0 bases from V and 2 bases from J, with 11 bases between. The CDR3 length is 15 residues. CDR1 and CDR2 from the germline V gene are SGDLS and YYNGEE. CDR3 residues: CASSVEARTQETQYF. In DNA form, the CDR3 reads TGTGCCAGCAGCGTAGAGGCCAGAACACAAGAGACCCAGTACTTC.

The chain recombines TRBV11-2 with TRBJ2-1, with 10 bases lining up with TRBD2. Unmatched junction bases numbered 12, after V lost 4 bases and J lost 3 bases. The germline gives CDR1 SGHAT, CDR2 FQNNGV. The CDR3 runs 18 residues. CDR3 residues: CASSSPGLATGIYNEQFF. Written as DNA, the CDR3 is TGTGCCAGCAGCTCGCCGGGACTAGCGACAGGAATCTACAATGAGCAGTTCTTC.

The chain is built from TRBV9 and TRBJ2-3; 10 nucleotides align to TRBD2. This CDR3 has 15 residues. Looked up from germline, CDR1 is SGDLS and CDR2 is YYNGEE. V dropped 2 bases and J dropped 3; count of bases not matched to a gene: 3. The CDR3 is CASSVLAGVTDTQYF. The CDR3 DNA reads as TGTGCCAGCAGCGTCCTAGCGGGGGTTACAGATACGCAGTATTTT.

The chain uses TRBV7-2 and TRBJ2-7; D is unclear. The V and J ends lost 1 base and 4 bases respectively, with 5 bases between them. The germline V gene has CDR1 SGHTA and CDR2 FQGNSA. The CDR3 has 12 amino acids. The CDR3 reads CASSLVGYEQYF. The CDR3 nucleotides are TGTGCCAGCAGCTTAGTTGGGTACGAGCAGTACTTC. The variable domain in full, completed from reference TRBV7-2 and TRBJ2-7, reads GAGVSQSPSNKVTEKGKDVELRCDPISGHTALYWYRQSLGQGLEFLIYFQGNSAPDKSGLPSDRFSAERTGGSVSTLTIQRTQQEDSAVYLCASSLVGYEQYFGPGTRLTVT.

The chain employs TRBV28 and TRBJ2-7, with D unresolved. The CDR3 is 12 residues long. Germline CDR1 reads MDHEN; CDR2 reads SYDVKM. V shed 4 bases and J shed 4 bases, with 8 bases lying between them. CDR3 in DNA: TGTGCCAGCAGTTCCCCCGCTTACGAGCAGTACTTC. It specifies CASSSPAYEQYF.

V usage is TRBV7-8 and J usage is TRBJ1-4; no firm D call. CDR1 is SGHVS and CDR2 is FQNEAQ in the germline V gene. Trimming left V 4 bases short and J 8 bases short, with 11 bases between. This CDR3 has 13 residues. CDR3 sequence: CASSSGLGEKLFF. The CDR3 DNA reads as TGTGCCAGCAGCTCAGGACTCGGGGAAAAACTGTTTTTT.

The chain combines TRBV6-5 with TRBJ1-2, with D hard to call. V lost 0 bases and J 5 bases, leaving 7 bases between the germline ends. CDR1 and CDR2 (germline): MNHEY, SVGAGI. There are 13 residues in the CDR3. CDR3 in DNA: TGTGCCAGCAGTTACTCAGATGGTTATGGCTACACCTTC. It is translated as CASSYSDGYGYTF.

The V gene is TRBV30, the J gene TRBJ1-1; no clear D. The CDR3 is made up of 15 amino acids. CDR1 and CDR2 (germline): GTSNPN, SVGIG (reference sequence). Deletions cut 4 bases from V and 0 bases from J, with 15 bases between. This CDR3 is CAWNAARAMNTEAFF. Written as DNA, the CDR3 is TGTGCCTGGAATGCCGCGAGGGCCATGAACACTGAAGCTTTCTTT.

This chain links TRBV11-2 with TRBJ2-3, with D tentatively TRBD1 or TRBD2 (5 bases each). The CDR3 is 14 amino acids. Per germline, CDR1 SGHAT and CDR2 FQNNGV. Trimming took 5 bases from V and 5 from J, leaving 14 bases between them. The CDR3 bases are TGTGCCAGCAGCGCGAGGGGCCGGGGAGATACGCAGTATTTT. This gives the protein CASSARGRGDTQYF.

V usage is TRBV7-3 and J usage is TRBJ2-3; 8 bases map to TRBD1. Germline V CDR1 and CDR2: SGHTA, FQGTGA. V lost 7 bases, J lost 3 bases, and 9 bases stayed unmatched. The CDR3 has 15 amino acids. CDR3 sequence reads: CASTVTGGRTDTQYF. The CDR3 coding sequence is TGTGCCAGCACGGTCACAGGGGGGCGAACAGATACGCAGTATTTT.

CDR3 protein: CAWSVPGSPEQYF. DNA for the CDR3: TGTGCCTGGAGTGTCCCCGGGAGTCCCGAGCAGTACTTC. J is TRBJ2-7 and V is TRBV30; a possible D gene is TRBD2 (6 bases). V shed 0 bases and J shed 6 bases, with 12 bases lying between them. This CDR3 has 13 residues. Germline CDR1 GTSNPN, CDR2 SVGIG (reference sequence).

This clone was observed a single time. V gene TRBV27 combines with J gene TRBJ2-3, with 9 bases identical to TRBD1. This CDR3 contains 15 residues. In germline, CDR1 is MNHEY, CDR2 SMNVEV (reference sequence). V lost 3 bases, J lost 4 bases, and 5 bases stayed unmatched. CDR3 sequence (DNA): TGTGCCAGCAGTTTCGACAGGGGGGAGGCAGATACGCAGTATTTT. It is translated as CASSFDRGEADTQYF.

The chain combines TRBV16 with TRBJ1-1; D gene unclear. V lost 4 bases and J lost 2, with 8 bases in between. CDR1 is KGHSY, CDR2 FQNENV, per germline. This CDR3 is built from 13 residues. CDR3 loop: CASSRWGNTEAFF. CDR3 DNA sequence: TGTGCCAGCAGCCGGTGGGGAAACACTGAAGCTTTCTTT. The full variable domain, completed using reference TRBV16 and TRBJ1-1, is GEEVAQTPKHLVRGEGQKAKLYCAPIKGHSYVFWYQQVLKNEFKFLISFQNENVFDETGMPKERFSAKCLPNSPCSLEIQATKLEDSAVYFCASSRWGNTEAFFGQGTRLTVV.

In this sample, this clone turned up many times. V is TRBV7-7 and J is TRBJ1-2, with 9 bases fitting TRBD1. Looked up from germline, CDR1 is SSHAT and CDR2 is FNYEAQ (reference sequence). Trimming took 5 bases from V and 4 from J; bases not matched to a gene: 11. The CDR3 totals 16 residues. CDR3 loop: CASSLRTGEAFYGYTF. The CDR3 DNA sequence: TGTGCCAGCAGCCTCCGGACAGGGGAGGCATTCTATGGCTACACCTTC.